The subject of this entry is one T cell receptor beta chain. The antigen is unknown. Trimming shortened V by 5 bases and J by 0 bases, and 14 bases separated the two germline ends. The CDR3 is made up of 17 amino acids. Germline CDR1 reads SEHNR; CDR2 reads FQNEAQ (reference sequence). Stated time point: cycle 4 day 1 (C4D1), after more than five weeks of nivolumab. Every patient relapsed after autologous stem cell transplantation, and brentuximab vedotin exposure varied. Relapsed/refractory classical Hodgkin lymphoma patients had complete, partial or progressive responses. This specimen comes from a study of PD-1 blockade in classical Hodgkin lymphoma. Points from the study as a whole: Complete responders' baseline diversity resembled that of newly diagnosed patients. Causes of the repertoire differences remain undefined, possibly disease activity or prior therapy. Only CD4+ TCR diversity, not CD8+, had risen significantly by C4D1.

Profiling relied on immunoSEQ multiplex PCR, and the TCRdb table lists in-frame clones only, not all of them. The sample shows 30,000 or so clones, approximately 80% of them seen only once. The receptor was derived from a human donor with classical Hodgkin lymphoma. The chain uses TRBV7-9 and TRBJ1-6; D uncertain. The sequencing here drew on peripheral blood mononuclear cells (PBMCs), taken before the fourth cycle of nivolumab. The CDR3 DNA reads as TGTGCCAGCAGCCCCCGCTTTGGTGCCTCCTATAATTCACCCCTCCACTTT. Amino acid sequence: CASSPRFGASYNSPLHF.